The 30 T cell receptor beta chains given below trace back to one sample, sequenced in a study of cytotoxic CD8 clonotypes in ibrutinib-treated CLL. This table comes from immunoSEQ multiplex PCR, and its TCRdb copy is limited to in-frame clones, with some not included. The table lists around 25,000 clones, 60% to 80% of them singletons. The specimen was PBMCs, collected at disease progression, from a patient treated with ibrutinib. All receptors derive from a human donor with chronic lymphocytic leukemia.

The V gene is TRBV10-3, the J gene TRBJ2-3, with D possibly TRBD2 on 5 matching bases. The V gene's germline CDR1 is ENHRY and CDR2 SYGVKD. V was clipped by 4 bases and J by 2 bases, with 10 bases between them. The CDR3 loop spans 14 amino acids. CDR3 bases: TGTGCCATCAGTGTCGAGGGAGACACAGATACGCAGTATTTT. Protein product: CAISVEGDTDTQYF.

This sequence joins TRBV4-1 and TRBJ1-5, with unresolved D. There are 10 residues in the CDR3. Trimming pared 11 bases from V and 6 bases from J, leaving 8 bases between. The germline gives CDR1 MGHRA, CDR2 YSYEKL. DNA of the CDR3: TGCGCCCCCCGGTTTCAGCCCCAGCATTTT. Its translation: CAPRFQPQHF.

This chain joins TRBV7-2 and TRBJ2-7; 7 bases fit TRBD1. V lost 4 bases and J lost 0; bases outside the gene matches: 6. This CDR3 has 15 amino acids. CDR1 and CDR2 (germline): SGHTA, FQGNSA. CDR3: CASSSPGQSSYEQYF. The CDR3 bases are TGTGCCAGCAGCTCTCCGGGACAGAGCTCCTACGAGCAGTACTTC.

The chain couples TRBV5-6 to TRBJ1-5; 7 nucleotides line up with TRBD1. V shed 4 bases and J 4 bases; nucleotides not matched to a gene: 14. CDR3 size: 17 residues. Germline V gene lookup returns CDR1 SGHDT and CDR2 YYEEEE. DNA for the CDR3: TGTGCCAGCAGCCCGGCCCCGACAGGGTTTTTAAATCAGCCCCAGCATTTT. Protein: CASSPAPTGFLNQPQHF. Full variable domain (rest looked up from reference TRBV5-6 and TRBJ1-5): DAGVTQSPTHLIKTRGQQVTLRCSPKSGHDTVSWYQQALGQGPQFIFQYYEEEERQRGNFPDRFSGHQFPNYSSELNVNALLLGDSALYLCASSPAPTGFLNQPQHFGDGTRLSIL.

The V and J genes are TRBV9 and TRBJ2-1; 11 bases fit TRBD1. This CDR3 region has 16 residues. J gave up 1 base and V 4 bases, and 4 bases lay outside the gene matches. The germline V gene has CDR1 SGDLS and CDR2 YYNGEE. The CDR3 DNA sequence: TGTGCCAGCAGCTCAGGGACAGGGGGTTCCTACAATGAGCAGTTCTTC. Encoded protein: CASSSGTGGSYNEQFF. Using reference TRBV9 and TRBJ2-1 for the parts outside the CDR3, the full variable domain is DSGVTQTPKHLITATGQRVTLRCSPRSGDLSVYWYQQSLDQGLQFLIQYYNGEERAKGNILERFSAQQFPDLHSELNLSSLELGDSALYFCASSSGTGGSYNEQFFGPGTRLTVL.

This chain joins TRBV19 and TRBJ1-5; D possibly corresponds to TRBD1 (6 bases). Germline assignment: CDR1 LNHDA and CDR2 SQIVND (reference sequence). The CDR3 is 15 amino acids. V was cut by 3 bases and J by 6 bases, with 15 bases left in between. The CDR3 reads CASSMQQGIVQPQHF. For the CDR3, the DNA is TGTGCCAGTAGTATGCAGCAGGGGATAGTTCAGCCCCAGCATTTT.

J is TRBJ1-1 and V is TRBV12-5; D not certain. The V gene lost 6 bases and the J gene lost 2 bases, with 13 bases spanning the gap. This CDR3 is 14 amino acids long. The germline gives CDR1 LGHNT, CDR2 FRNRAP. The CDR3 coding sequence is TGTGCTAGTGGCTCCGGACTGACTAACACTGAAGCTTTCTTT. Protein product: CASGSGLTNTEAFF.

This clone was seen just once. The chain recombines TRBV9 with TRBJ2-5, with 7 bases that match TRBD2. J was trimmed by 1 base and V by 0 bases; bases with no gene match: 6. The CDR3 is 16 residues long. CDR1 is SGDLS and CDR2 is YYNGEE in the germline V gene. Here the CDR3 DNA reads TGTGCCAGCAGCGTAGGACTAGCTGGGGTCCAAGAGACCCAGTACTTC. As protein: CASSVGLAGVQETQYF.

The chain is built from TRBV11-2 and TRBJ2-1; D is possibly TRBD2 (5 bases). The length of the CDR3 is 14 residues. The germline V and J ends were trimmed by 3 bases and 5 bases, with 11 bases remaining between them. Germline CDR1 is SGHAT and CDR2 is FQNNGV. CDR3 sequence: CASSFSPGDNEQFF. The CDR3 coding sequence is TGTGCCAGCAGCTTTTCCCCCGGGGACAATGAGCAGTTCTTC.

In this sample, this clone turned up once. The chain carries TRBV5-4 and TRBJ2-1; 10 nucleotides agree with TRBD2. Germline CDR1 and CDR2: SGHNT and YYREEE (reference sequence). The V segment lost 1 base and the J segment 7 bases; nucleotides outside the gene matches: 8. The length of the CDR3 is 16 residues. The CDR3, as DNA: TGTGCCAGCAGCTTGAGCAGCGGGGGGGCCTTGAATGAGCAGTTCTTC. As protein: CASSLSSGGALNEQFF. Full variable domain (rest looked up from reference TRBV5-4 and TRBJ2-1): ETGVTQSPTHLIKTRGQQVTLRCSSQSGHNTVSWYQQALGQGPQFIFQYYREEENGRGNFPPRFSGLQFPNYSSELNVNALELDDSALYLCASSLSSGGALNEQFFGPGTRLTVL.

This rearrangement joins TRBV13 to TRBJ1-1, with D perhaps matching TRBD1 (6 bases). Germline loops: CDR1 PRHDT, CDR2 FYEKMQ (reference sequence). The CDR3 runs to 14 residues. V lost 4 bases to trimming and J lost 1 base, with 10 bases between them. The CDR3 loop is CASSWGHKNTEAFF. The CDR3 nucleotides read TGTGCCAGCAGCTGGGGACACAAGAACACTGAAGCTTTCTTT.

V gene TRBV5-1 combines with J gene TRBJ1-4; TRBD1 matches at 10 bases. The trim removed 4 bases at V and 6 bases at J, leaving 3 bases unmatched. Germline V gives CDR1 SGHRS, CDR2 YFSETQ. This CDR3 region has 14 residues. CDR3: CASSPDRGHEKLFF. CDR3 sequence (DNA): TGCGCCAGCAGCCCTGACAGGGGGCATGAAAAACTGTTTTTT.

The V call is TRBV5-4, the J call TRBJ2-7; 10 nucleotides match TRBD1. Trimming took 4 bases from V and 2 from J; bases not matched to a gene: 6. Looked up from germline, CDR1 is SGHNT and CDR2 is YYREEE (reference sequence). CDR3 length: 15 residues. This CDR3 is CASSAPGQGTYEQYF. Here the CDR3 DNA reads TGTGCCAGCAGCGCCCCGGGACAGGGGACCTACGAGCAGTACTTC.

The sample holds a few counts of this clone. This rearrangement joins TRBV5-1 to TRBJ2-3; D unclear. The V end lost 4 bases, the J end lost 0 bases, and 9 bases lay between the germline ends. The germline gives CDR1 SGHRS, CDR2 YFSETQ. This CDR3 comprises 14 residues. CDR3 sequence reads: CASSPQGSTDTQYF. The CDR3 DNA is TGCGCCAGCAGCCCCCAAGGGAGCACAGATACGCAGTATTTT.

The J gene is TRBJ1-2, the V gene TRBV7-9, with no clear D. Germline loops: CDR1 SEHNR, CDR2 FQNEAQ (reference sequence). Trimming pared 6 bases from V and 7 bases from J, leaving 15 bases between. CDR3 length equals 13 residues. CDR3 nucleotides: TGTGCCAGCAGTTTAAACGAGGGTCCTGGCTACACCTTC. As protein: CASSLNEGPGYTF.

The rearrangement links TRBV30 to TRBJ2-2; perhaps TRBD1 as D (7 bases). With 7 bases removed from V and 5 bases from J, the gap between germline ends came to 17 bases. Germline CDR1 reads GTSNPN; CDR2 reads SVGIG (reference sequence). CDR3 size: 14 residues. CDR3 nucleotide sequence: TGTGCCTCCCTCGGGGGACAGCCGACCGGGGAGCTGTTTTTT. Protein sequence: CASLGGQPTGELFF.

The V call is TRBV7-8, the J call TRBJ2-5; 7 bases align to TRBD2. This CDR3 contains 15 residues. V gave up 6 bases and J gave up 3 bases; unmatched junction bases: 10. Germline V gene lookup returns CDR1 SGHVS and CDR2 FQNEAQ. The CDR3 here is CASSPWGRVKETQYF. In DNA form, the CDR3 reads TGTGCCAGCAGTCCCTGGGGGAGGGTGAAAGAGACCCAGTACTTC.

The J gene is TRBJ1-1, the V gene TRBV29-1, with 10 bases lining up with TRBD1. The length of the CDR3 is 13 residues. The germline CDR1 and CDR2 sequences are SQVTM and ANQGSEA. Trimming removed 6 bases from V and 5 bases from J; junction bases left unmatched: 6. CDR3 loop: CSVRQGAGTEAFF. The CDR3 region has the DNA TGCAGCGTGAGACAGGGGGCTGGGACTGAAGCTTTCTTT.

The V gene is TRBV6-5, the J gene TRBJ1-1; D remains unclear. The CDR3 length is 13 residues. Germline assignment: CDR1 MNHEY and CDR2 SVGAGI. V was clipped by 4 bases and J by 0 bases, with 6 bases between them. The CDR3 DNA follows: TGTGCCAGCAGTTTGAACCTGAACACTGAAGCTTTCTTT. Amino acids: CASSLNLNTEAFF.

The J gene is TRBJ1-1, the V gene TRBV6-5, with TRBD1 matching 9 bases. With 8 bases clipped from V and 1 base from J, the junction kept 2 bases outside the gene matches. This CDR3 is 13 amino acids long. Per germline, CDR1 MNHEY and CDR2 SVGAGI. The CDR3 coding sequence is TGTGCCAGCCGGGACAGGGAGAACACTGAAGCTTTCTTT. Encoded protein: CASRDRENTEAFF.

The chain has TRBV9 and TRBJ2-5; D call uncertain. CDR1 is SGDLS and CDR2 is YYNGEE in the germline V gene. The ends were cut back, 1 base at V and 3 bases at J, with 13 bases in the middle. The CDR3 is 15 residues long. The CDR3 protein is CASSVSAGTEETQYF. The CDR3 bases are TGTGCCAGCAGCGTATCGGCTGGAACTGAAGAGACCCAGTACTTC.

In the case of this clone: Its ends do not fully match the called genes, so a read error is possible. The chain employs TRBV7-9 and TRBJ2-2, with D unclear. The CDR3 runs to 13 residues. Germline-derived CDR1 and CDR2 are SEHNR and FQNEAQ (reference sequence). Here the CDR3 DNA reads TGTGCCAGAAGCTACCAGAACACCGGGGAGCTGTTTTTT. It is translated as CARSYQNTGELFF.

This sequence joins TRBV7-8 and TRBJ2-7; D possibly corresponds to TRBD1 (6 bases). The CDR3 is 15 residues long. The V and J ends lost 0 bases and 0 bases respectively, with 9 bases between them. In germline, CDR1 is SGHVS, CDR2 FQNEAQ. The CDR3 protein is CASSLAGTSSYEQYF. The CDR3 bases are TGTGCCAGCAGCTTAGCCGGGACATCCTCCTACGAGCAGTACTTC.

The rearrangement links TRBV2 to TRBJ2-7; TRBD2 might be the D (6 bases). Trimming took off 4 bases at V and 2 bases at J, with 9 bases between the two ends. The CDR3 contains 13 residues. CDR1 and CDR2 (germline): SNHLY, FYNNEI. The CDR3 DNA follows: TGTGCCAGCAGTGTAGCGGTAACCTACGAGCAGTACTTC. Translation gives CASSVAVTYEQYF. Full variable domain (outside the CDR3, taken from reference TRBV2 and TRBJ2-7): EPEVTQTPSHQVTQMGQEVILRCVPISNHLYFYWYRQILGQKVEFLVSFYNNEISEKSEIFDDQFSVERPDGSNFTLKIRSTKLEDSAMYFCASSVAVTYEQYFGPGTRLTVT.

The chain uses TRBV11-3 and TRBJ1-5, with 10 nucleotides matching TRBD1. Germline values: CDR1 SGHNT, CDR2 YENEEA. CDR3 length equals 16 residues. V trimming: 5 bases; J trimming: 2 bases; junction bases outside the gene matches: 6. CDR3 nucleotide sequence: TGTGCCAGCAGCCTCGTGACAGGGGGCGGCAATCAGCCCCAGCATTTT. Amino acids: CASSLVTGGGNQPQHF.

In this sample, this clone turned up once. This rearrangement joins TRBV7-2 to TRBJ1-1; D gene ambiguous. The CDR3 runs to 12 residues. The V and J ends lost 6 bases and 3 bases respectively, with 8 bases between them. Germline values: CDR1 SGHTA, CDR2 FQGNSA. The DNA of the CDR3 is TGTGCCAGCAGTCAGGTGGACACTGAAGCTTTCTTT. As protein: CASSQVDTEAFF.

The genes are TRBV4-1 and TRBJ2-3, with a weak D call TRBD2 (5 bases). V gave up 0 bases and J gave up 4 bases, with 11 bases separating them. The CDR3 is made up of 15 amino acids. CDR1 and CDR2 from the germline V gene are MGHRA and YSYEKL. The CDR3 nucleotides are TGCGCCAGCAGCCAAGAATTAGCGAGGCCAGATACGCAGTATTTT. Translation gives CASSQELARPDTQYF.

The chain joins TRBV19 to TRBJ1-1; D unclear. The CDR3 covers 13 residues. Germline CDR1 is LNHDA and CDR2 is SQIVND (reference sequence). V was shortened by 0 bases and J by 10 bases, with 12 bases between the two germline ends. The CDR3 region is CASSIDLSSRAFF. In DNA form, the CDR3 reads TGTGCCAGTAGTATAGATCTAAGTAGTAGAGCTTTCTTT.

V usage is TRBV29-1 and J usage is TRBJ2-7, with TRBD1 as a possible D gene (6 bases). Germline loops: CDR1 SQVTM, CDR2 ANQGSEA. The CDR3 has 12 residues. Trimming took off 6 bases at V and 2 bases at J, with 11 bases between the two ends. The CDR3 sequence is CSVIQGPYEQYF. CDR3 sequence (DNA): TGCAGCGTGATACAGGGCCCCTACGAGCAGTACTTC.

The gene calls are TRBV11-2 and TRBJ2-5, with 9 bases identical to TRBD1. This CDR3 spans 15 amino acids. Losses at the gene ends were 7 bases for V and 5 bases for J; bases not matched to a gene: 11. Germline CDR1 SGHAT, CDR2 FQNNGV. The CDR3 is CASTFAGQGGETQYF. The CDR3 bases are TGTGCCAGCACCTTCGCGGGACAGGGTGGGGAGACCCAGTACTTC.